Shown below are 21 T cell receptor beta chains from a single sample sequenced in a study of response to subunit inactivated influenza vaccine. Each CDR3 protein gets one entry after TCRdb re-called the RT-PCR reads with MiXCR. The sample holds over 800,000 distinct CDR3 sequences, roughly 20% seen once. This specimen was PBMCs from blood, taken 4 to 6 days after vaccination. Receptors were obtained from a man in his fifties who received an inactivated influenza vaccine.

The chain carries TRBV12-3 or TRBV12-4 and TRBJ2-5; either TRBD1 or TRBD2 may supply D (5 bases each). Trimming removed 2 bases at V and 5 bases at J, with 12 bases between. The CDR3 consists of 14 residues. In nucleotides, the CDR3 is TGTGCCAGCAGTTTAAGCCAGGGACGGGAGACCCAGTACTTC. Its translation: CASSLSQGRETQYF.

This clonotype has just one count. This clone may be a read error of a much larger clone one base away. The CDR3 DNA is TGTGCCAGCAGAAGGACAGGGGCGAACACCGGGGAGCTGTTTTTT. Encoded protein: CASRRTGANTGELFF. J is TRBJ2-2 and V is TRBV9; TRBD1 aligns across 9 bases. V shed 5 bases and J 0 bases; nucleotides not matched to a gene: 2. Germline V gene lookup returns CDR1 SGDLS and CDR2 YYNGEE. The CDR3 consists of 15 residues.

This clonotype appeared a few times. J is TRBJ2-5 and V is TRBV6-2 or TRBV6-3; no definite D call. Germline CDR1 MNHEY, CDR2 SVGEGT. Trimming removed 4 bases from V and 4 bases from J, with 16 bases in between. The CDR3 contains 15 residues. Here the CDR3 reads CASSSLAELGETQYF. The CDR3 region has the DNA TGTGCCAGCAGTTCATTAGCCGAGCTCGGAGAGACCCAGTACTTC.

V and J are TRBV24-1 and TRBJ2-2, with D perhaps TRBD1 (5 bases). V was shortened by 5 bases and J by 5 bases, with 14 bases between the two germline ends. There are 15 residues in the CDR3. The germline gives CDR1 KGHDR, CDR2 SFDVKD. CDR3 nucleotides: TGTGCCACCAGTGGTGGGGCGGCTAAAACCGGGGAGCTGTTTTTT. Translated, it gives CATSGGAAKTGELFF.

The genes are TRBV7-9 and TRBJ2-3, with 10 bases aligning to TRBD1. Germline V CDR1 and CDR2: SEHNR, FQNEAQ (reference sequence). The CDR3 extends over 16 amino acids. The V and J ends lost 5 bases and 4 bases, in that order; junction bases with no gene match: 9. The CDR3: CASSTSGTGDADTQYF. The CDR3, as DNA: TGTGCCAGCAGCACCTCCGGGACAGGGGACGCAGATACGCAGTATTTT.

This clonotype was counted a few times. This chain links TRBV9 with TRBJ2-7; 7 bases map to TRBD2. V was clipped by 4 bases and J by 7 bases; unmatched bases: 11. The CDR3 sequence is 14 residues long. Germline V gene data show CDR1 as SGDLS and CDR2 as YYNGEE. The CDR3 protein is CASSLGEGLREQYF. The DNA of the CDR3 is TGTGCCAGCAGCCTCGGGGAGGGGCTTCGGGAGCAGTACTTC. The complete variable domain, with remaining parts taken from reference TRBV9 and TRBJ2-7, reads DSGVTQTPKHLITATGQRVTLRCSPRSGDLSVYWYQQSLDQGLQFLIQYYNGEERAKGNILERFSAQQFPDLHSELNLSSLELGDSALYFCASSLGEGLREQYFGPGTRLTVT.

The J gene is TRBJ1-2, the V gene TRBV20-1; D unresolved. Germline assignment: CDR1 DFQATT and CDR2 SNEGSKA (reference sequence). V was trimmed by 3 bases and J by 8 bases, leaving 10 bases between them. CDR3 size: 11 residues. This chain's CDR3 is CSASPPRGYTF. Here the CDR3 DNA reads TGCAGTGCTAGTCCCCCTCGCGGCTACACCTTC.

V usage is TRBV28 and J usage is TRBJ2-3; the D is unclear. The length of the CDR3 is 14 residues. From germline, CDR1 is MDHEN and CDR2 SYDVKM. V was clipped by 10 bases and J by 0 bases, with 14 bases between them. CDR3 coding DNA: TGTGCCACCAACGGGCCTGCTAGCACAGATACGCAGTATTTT. It yields the protein CATNGPASTDTQYF.

This clonotype was seen many times. This chain connects TRBV12-3 or TRBV12-4 to TRBJ1-5; D possibly corresponds to TRBD1 (5 bases). V lost 3 bases and J 3 bases, leaving 9 bases between the germline ends. The CDR3 totals 14 residues. CDR3 in amino acids: CASSLTVNNQPQHF. CDR3 nucleotides: TGTGCCAGCAGTTTGACAGTGAACAATCAGCCCCAGCATTTT.

This clonotype was seen more than once but under ten times. The gene calls are TRBV20-1 and TRBJ1-2; maybe TRBD1 (5 bases). V shed 5 bases and J shed 8 bases, with 12 bases lying between them. The CDR3 sequence is 11 residues long. Germline loops: CDR1 DFQATT, CDR2 SNEGSKA (reference sequence). CDR3 sequence reads: CSALWGDGYTF. Written as DNA, the CDR3 is TGCAGTGCTCTCTGGGGGGACGGCTACACCTTC.

This chain connects TRBV27 to TRBJ2-7; 12 bases are shared with TRBD1. V shed 5 bases and J 5 bases; nucleotides not matched to a gene: 13. This CDR3 has 17 residues. Per germline, CDR1 MNHEY and CDR2 SMNVEV (reference sequence). The CDR3 protein is CASSTLWDRGPLDEQYF. CDR3 nucleotide sequence: TGTGCCAGCAGTACCCTTTGGGACAGGGGGCCTCTGGACGAGCAGTACTTC.

This clonotype was observed a handful of times. The chain has TRBV5-1 and TRBJ2-1; TRBD2 is a possible D gene (5 bases). This CDR3 is 16 amino acids long. V was shortened by 0 bases and J by 4 bases, with 14 bases between the two germline ends. Germline CDR1 is SGHRS and CDR2 is YFSETQ. CDR3 residues: CASSLASGGGYNEQFF. The CDR3 DNA sequence: TGCGCCAGCAGCTTGGCGAGCGGAGGAGGTTACAATGAGCAGTTCTTC.

In its sample, this clonotype was seen a few times. The V call is TRBV4-3, the J call TRBJ2-1; 11 positions agree with TRBD2. Germline V CDR1 and CDR2: LGHNA, YSLEER. CDR3 length equals 16 residues. J was trimmed by 9 bases and V by 0 bases; bases with no gene match: 7. CDR3 DNA sequence: TGCGCCAGCAGCCAAGATACTAGCGGGAGAGGGGGTGAGCAGTTCTTC. This translates into CASSQDTSGRGGEQFF.

The sample holds a few counts of this clonotype. CDR3 DNA: TGCAGTGCTTCACCTAGCGGGAGGGCGCTCACAGATACGCAGTATTTT. It specifies CSASPSGRALTDTQYF. The chain has TRBV20-1 and TRBJ2-3, with 12 positions matching TRBD2. The length of the CDR3 is 16 residues. The germline CDR1 and CDR2 sequences are DFQATT and SNEGSKA (reference sequence). With V trimmed by 5 bases and J by 2 bases, 8 bases remained unmatched.

The chain recombines TRBV7-3 with TRBJ2-7, with no clear D. Germline V gene sequence: CDR1 SGHTA, CDR2 FQGTGA. The CDR3 contains 15 residues. Trimming removed 2 bases at V and 2 bases at J, with 13 bases between. The CDR3 loop is CASSLFSGPPYEQYF. The CDR3 DNA follows: TGTGCCAGCAGCTTATTTTCCGGACCCCCCTACGAGCAGTACTTC.

This clonotype has just a few counts. V is TRBV10-3 and J is TRBJ1-1; D may be TRBD1 (5 bases). Germline V lookup: CDR1 ENHRY, CDR2 SYGVKD. The CDR3 spans 13 residues. Trimming took 10 bases from V and 2 from J, leaving 14 bases between them. In nucleotides, the CDR3 is TGTGCCAGCACCGGGACTGCCAACACTGAAGCTTTCTTT. Translation: CASTGTANTEAFF.

This clonotype showed up just a few times. This chain connects TRBV4-3 to TRBJ2-1, with D hard to call. Trimming left V 0 bases short and J 0 bases short, with 6 bases between. CDR1 is LGHNA, CDR2 YSLEER, per germline. This CDR3 has 15 amino acids. CDR3 region: CASSQDQSSYNEQFF. The DNA for the CDR3 is TGCGCCAGCAGCCAAGATCAGAGCTCCTACAATGAGCAGTTCTTC.

This chain uses TRBV4-2 with TRBJ2-2; TRBD1 matches 9 bases. The CDR3 consists of 17 residues. From germline, CDR1 is LGHNA and CDR2 YNFKEQ. The V gene end was trimmed by 1 base and the J gene end by 3 bases; junction bases not matched to a gene: 6. The CDR3 bases are TGTGCCAGCAGCCAAGGGAGAACAGGGGGCTACACCGGGGAGCTGTTTTTT. The encoded protein is CASSQGRTGGYTGELFF.

This sequence joins TRBV9 and TRBJ2-2; either TRBD1 or TRBD2 may supply D (6 bases each). The V gene lost 0 bases and the J gene lost 6 bases, with 12 bases spanning the gap. The CDR3 spans 15 residues. Germline values: CDR1 SGDLS, CDR2 YYNGEE. CDR3 sequence reads: CASSVVGGQAGELFF. CDR3 DNA: TGTGCCAGCAGCGTAGTTGGGGGGCAGGCCGGGGAGCTGTTTTTT.

There are a few counts of this clonotype. The CDR3 region is CASSLDRDEQYF. The CDR3 region has the DNA TGTGCCAGCAGCTTAGACAGGGACGAGCAGTACTTC. The chain links TRBV11-2 to TRBJ2-7, with D possibly matching TRBD1 (5 bases). There are 12 residues in the CDR3. Per germline, CDR1 SGHAT and CDR2 FQNNGV. Trimming stripped 0 bases from V and 5 bases from J, with 5 bases between.

V and J are TRBV29-1 and TRBJ2-1; maybe TRBD1 (5 bases). CDR1 is SQVTM, CDR2 ANQGSEA, per germline. The CDR3 has 14 residues. V dropped 4 bases and J dropped 6 bases, with 16 bases sitting between them. The CDR3 DNA sequence: TGCAGCGTTGGTCACAGTGCAGGGCCCAATGAGCAGTTCTTC. It codes for CSVGHSAGPNEQFF.